The clone carrying this T cell receptor (beta chain) turned up a few times. The antigen is unknown. The sample is drawn from a study of chemoradiotherapy in HPV16-positive cancers. As for the study in general: Candidate HPV-specific clones and shared TCR motifs came from a couple of HPV16-positive patients. Study-wide results and limits: HPV-responsive T-cell expansion during chemoradiotherapy was linked to improved recurrence-free survival in HPV16-positive patients. Only a couple of HPV16-positive patients supplied the functional HPV-specificity definition. Non-HPV-specific T cells did not expand in tumors during treatment, whereas candidate HPV-specific clones and E7-related motifs did.

Using immunoSEQ multiplex PCR, the repertoire was profiled, and TCRdb retains in-frame clones only, with some absent. Of 4,500 to 6,500 clones listed, about 80% are singletons. This material was collected from a patient who underwent chemoradiotherapy. This TCR came from a human donor with HPV-associated anogenital cancer.

The CDR3 loop reads CASTKDGNQPQHF. The DNA of the CDR3 is TGTGCCAGCACCAAAGACGGCAATCAGCCCCAGCATTTT. This chain joins TRBV6-1 and TRBJ1-5, with D unclear. The ends were cut back, 7 bases at V and 2 bases at J, with 9 bases in the middle. The germline V gene has CDR1 MNHNS and CDR2 SASEGT. The CDR3 is made up of 13 amino acids.